Described below is a single T cell receptor (beta chain) sequence and its context. The sample comes from a study of cytomegalovirus exposure and HLA in healthy donors. The CDR3 has 16 amino acids. Germline lookup yields CDR1 MNHNS and CDR2 SASEGT. The junction had 9 bases not matched to a gene; V was cut back by 3 bases and J by 8 bases. Primers included in the PCR were 60 Vbeta and 13 Jbeta primers. The repertoire was sequenced with immunoSEQ multiplex PCR; TCRdb's copy has only in-frame clones and lacks some. The table records approximately 120,000 clones, 74% of them present only once. The genes are TRBV6-1 and TRBJ2-1, with TRBD2 matching over 11 bases. This receptor was obtained from a human donor in good health. Sequenced material: PBMCs. The CDR3, as DNA: TGTGCCAGCAGTGACGTAGCGGGAGGGCCCTCACATGAGCAGTTCTTC. It codes for CASSDVAGGPSHEQFF.